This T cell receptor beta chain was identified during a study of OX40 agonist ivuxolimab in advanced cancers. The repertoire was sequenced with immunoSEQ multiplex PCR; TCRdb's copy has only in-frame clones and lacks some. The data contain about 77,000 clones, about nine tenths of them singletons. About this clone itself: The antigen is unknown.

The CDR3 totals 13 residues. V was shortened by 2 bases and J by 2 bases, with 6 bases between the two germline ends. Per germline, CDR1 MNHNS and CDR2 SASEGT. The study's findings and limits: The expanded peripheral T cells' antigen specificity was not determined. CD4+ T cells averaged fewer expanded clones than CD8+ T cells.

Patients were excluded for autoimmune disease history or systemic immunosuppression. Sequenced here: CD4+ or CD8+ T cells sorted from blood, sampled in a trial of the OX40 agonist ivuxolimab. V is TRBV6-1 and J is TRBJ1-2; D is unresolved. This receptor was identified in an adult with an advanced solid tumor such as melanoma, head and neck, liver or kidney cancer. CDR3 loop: CASSEKSNYGYTF. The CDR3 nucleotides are TGTGCCAGCAGTGAAAAGTCCAACTATGGCTACACCTTC.